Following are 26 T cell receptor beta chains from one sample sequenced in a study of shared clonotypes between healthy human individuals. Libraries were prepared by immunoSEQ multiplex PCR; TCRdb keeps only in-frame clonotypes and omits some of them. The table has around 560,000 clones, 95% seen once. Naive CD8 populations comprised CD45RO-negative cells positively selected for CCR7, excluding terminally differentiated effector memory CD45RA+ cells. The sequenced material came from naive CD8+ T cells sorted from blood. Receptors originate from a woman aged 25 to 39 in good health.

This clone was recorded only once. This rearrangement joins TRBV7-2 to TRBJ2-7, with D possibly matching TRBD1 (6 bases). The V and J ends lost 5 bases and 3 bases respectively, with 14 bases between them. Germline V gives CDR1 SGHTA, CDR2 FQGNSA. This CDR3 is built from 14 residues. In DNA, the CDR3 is TGTGCCAGCAGCCAGAGGGACACTCACTACGAGCAGTACTTC. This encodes CASSQRDTHYEQYF.

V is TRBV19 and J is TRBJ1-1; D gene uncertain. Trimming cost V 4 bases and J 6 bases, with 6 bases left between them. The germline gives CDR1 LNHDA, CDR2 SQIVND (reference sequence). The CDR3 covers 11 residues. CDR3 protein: CASSRPPEAFF. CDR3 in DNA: TGTGCCAGTAGTAGGCCTCCTGAAGCTTTCTTT. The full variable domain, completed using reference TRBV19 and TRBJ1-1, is DGGITQSPKYLFRKEGQNVTLSCEQNLNHDAMYWYRQDPGQGLRLIYYSQIVNDFQKGDIAEGYSVSREKKESFPLTVTSAQKNPTAFYLCASSRPPEAFFGQGTRLTVV.

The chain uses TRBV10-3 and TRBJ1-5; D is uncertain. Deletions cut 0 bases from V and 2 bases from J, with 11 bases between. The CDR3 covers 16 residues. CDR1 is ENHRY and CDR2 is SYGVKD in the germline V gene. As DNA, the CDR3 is TGTGCCATCAGTGAGTCTGTGGAGGTTCGCAATCAGCCCCAGCATTTT. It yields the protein CAISESVEVRNQPQHF.

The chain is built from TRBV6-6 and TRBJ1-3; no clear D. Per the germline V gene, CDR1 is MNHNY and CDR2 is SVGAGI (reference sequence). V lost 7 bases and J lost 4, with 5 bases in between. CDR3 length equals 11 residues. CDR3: CASTGGNTIYF. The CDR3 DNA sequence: TGTGCCAGCACGGGGGGAAACACCATATATTTT.

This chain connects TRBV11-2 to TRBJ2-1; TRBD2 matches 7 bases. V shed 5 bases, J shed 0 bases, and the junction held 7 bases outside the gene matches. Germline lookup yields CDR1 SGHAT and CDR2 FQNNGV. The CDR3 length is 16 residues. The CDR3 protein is CASSRPLADSYNEQFF. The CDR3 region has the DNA TGTGCCAGCAGCCGCCCGCTAGCGGACTCCTACAATGAGCAGTTCTTC.

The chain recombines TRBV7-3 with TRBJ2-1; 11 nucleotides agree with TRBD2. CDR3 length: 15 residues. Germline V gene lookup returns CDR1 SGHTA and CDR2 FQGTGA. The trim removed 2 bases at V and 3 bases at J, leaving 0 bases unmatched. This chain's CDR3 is CASSLLAGGYNEQFF. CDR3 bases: TGTGCCAGCAGCTTACTAGCGGGAGGCTACAATGAGCAGTTCTTC.

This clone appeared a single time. CDR3 loop: CASSQDSQRYEQYF. For the CDR3, the DNA is TGCGCCAGCAGCCAAGATTCACAGCGCTACGAGCAGTACTTC. The V and J genes are TRBV4-1 and TRBJ2-7; D ambiguous. V was trimmed by 0 bases and J by 3 bases, leaving 9 bases between them. Germline V gene lookup returns CDR1 MGHRA and CDR2 YSYEKL. This CDR3 region has 14 residues.

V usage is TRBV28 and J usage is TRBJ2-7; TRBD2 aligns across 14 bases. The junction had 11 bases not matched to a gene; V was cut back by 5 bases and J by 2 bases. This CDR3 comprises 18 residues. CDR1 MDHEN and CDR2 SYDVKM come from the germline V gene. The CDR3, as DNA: TGTGCCAGCAGTGAAGGACTAGCGGGAGGCCGAATCCCCTACGAGCAGTACTTC. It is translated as CASSEGLAGGRIPYEQYF. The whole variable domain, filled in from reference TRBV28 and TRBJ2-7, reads DVKVTQSSRYLVKRTGEKVFLECVQDMDHENMFWYRQDPGLGLRLIYFSYDVKMKEKGDIPEGYSVSREKKERFSLILESASTNQTSMYLCASSEGLAGGRIPYEQYFGPGTRLTVT.

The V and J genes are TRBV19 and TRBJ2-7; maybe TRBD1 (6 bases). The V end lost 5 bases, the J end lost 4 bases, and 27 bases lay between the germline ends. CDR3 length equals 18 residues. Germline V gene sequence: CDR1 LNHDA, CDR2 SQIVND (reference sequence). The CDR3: CASSPSKPNRDMAYEQYF. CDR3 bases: TGTGCCAGTAGTCCCTCAAAACCGAACCGGGACATGGCATACGAGCAGTACTTC.

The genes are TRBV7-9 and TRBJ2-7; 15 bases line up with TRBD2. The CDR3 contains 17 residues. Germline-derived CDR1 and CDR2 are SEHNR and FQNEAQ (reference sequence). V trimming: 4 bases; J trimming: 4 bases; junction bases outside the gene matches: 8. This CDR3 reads CASSSRTSGRAEYEQYF. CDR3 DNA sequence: TGTGCCAGCAGCTCTAGGACTAGCGGGAGGGCCGAATACGAGCAGTACTTC.

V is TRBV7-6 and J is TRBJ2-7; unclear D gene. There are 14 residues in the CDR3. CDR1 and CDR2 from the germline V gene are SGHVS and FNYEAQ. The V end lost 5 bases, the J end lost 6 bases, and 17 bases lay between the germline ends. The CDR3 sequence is CASSGDEPVGEQYF. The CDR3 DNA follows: TGTGCCAGCAGCGGTGATGAACCAGTGGGCGAGCAGTACTTC.

CDR3 nucleotides: TGTGCCAGCAGCCTAGGGCCGAGCTCCTACAATGAGCAGTTCTTC. Amino acids: CASSLGPSSYNEQFF. J is TRBJ2-1 and V is TRBV9; D remains unclear. V gave up 4 bases and J gave up 0 bases, with 11 bases separating them. The germline V gene has CDR1 SGDLS and CDR2 YYNGEE. The CDR3 is made up of 15 amino acids.

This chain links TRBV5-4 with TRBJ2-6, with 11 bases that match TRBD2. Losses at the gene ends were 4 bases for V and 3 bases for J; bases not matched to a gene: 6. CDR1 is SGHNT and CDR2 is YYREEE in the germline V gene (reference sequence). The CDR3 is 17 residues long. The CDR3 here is CASSLASGRIGANVLTF. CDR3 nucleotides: TGTGCCAGCAGCCTGGCTAGCGGGAGGATTGGGGCCAACGTCCTGACTTTC.

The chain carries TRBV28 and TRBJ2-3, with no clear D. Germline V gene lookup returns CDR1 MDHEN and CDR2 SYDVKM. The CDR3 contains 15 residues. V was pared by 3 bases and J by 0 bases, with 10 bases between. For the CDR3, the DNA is TGTGCCAGCAGTTTGATGGGGTGGAGCACAGATACGCAGTATTTT. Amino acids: CASSLMGWSTDTQYF. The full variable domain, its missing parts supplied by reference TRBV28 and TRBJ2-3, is DVKVTQSSRYLVKRTGEKVFLECVQDMDHENMFWYRQDPGLGLRLIYFSYDVKMKEKGDIPEGYSVSREKKERFSLILESASTNQTSMYLCASSLMGWSTDTQYFGPGTRLTVL.

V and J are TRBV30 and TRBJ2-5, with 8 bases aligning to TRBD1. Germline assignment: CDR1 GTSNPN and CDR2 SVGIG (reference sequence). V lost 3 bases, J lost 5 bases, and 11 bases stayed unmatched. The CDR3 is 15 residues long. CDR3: CAWSATTGVMETQYF. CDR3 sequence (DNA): TGTGCCTGGAGCGCAACGACAGGGGTTATGGAGACCCAGTACTTC.

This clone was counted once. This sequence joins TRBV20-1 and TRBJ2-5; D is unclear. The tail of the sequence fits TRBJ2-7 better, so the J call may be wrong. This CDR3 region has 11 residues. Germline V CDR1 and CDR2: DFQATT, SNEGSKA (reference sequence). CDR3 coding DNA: TGCAGTGCCCACGACGACTACGAGCAGTACTTC. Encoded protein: CSAHDDYEQYF.

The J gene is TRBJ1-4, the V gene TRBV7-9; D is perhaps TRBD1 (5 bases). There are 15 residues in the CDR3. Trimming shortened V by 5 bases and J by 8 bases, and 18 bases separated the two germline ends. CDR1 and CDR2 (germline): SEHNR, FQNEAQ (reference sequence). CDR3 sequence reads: CASSGGTPAGEKLFF. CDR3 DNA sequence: TGTGCCAGCAGCGGGGGGACGCCCGCGGGGGAAAAACTGTTTTTT.

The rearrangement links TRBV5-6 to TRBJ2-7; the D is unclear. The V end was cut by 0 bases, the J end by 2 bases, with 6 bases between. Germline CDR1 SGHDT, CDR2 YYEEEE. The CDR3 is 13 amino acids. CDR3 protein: CASSLGRTYEQYF. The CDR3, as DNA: TGTGCCAGCAGCTTGGGCCGGACCTACGAGCAGTACTTC.

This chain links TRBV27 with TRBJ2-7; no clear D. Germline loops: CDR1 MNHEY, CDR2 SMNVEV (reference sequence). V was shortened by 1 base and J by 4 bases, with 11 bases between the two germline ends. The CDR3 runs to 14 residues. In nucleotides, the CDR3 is TGTGCCAGCAGTTTATTCGCCTCAGGATACGAGCAGTACTTC. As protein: CASSLFASGYEQYF.

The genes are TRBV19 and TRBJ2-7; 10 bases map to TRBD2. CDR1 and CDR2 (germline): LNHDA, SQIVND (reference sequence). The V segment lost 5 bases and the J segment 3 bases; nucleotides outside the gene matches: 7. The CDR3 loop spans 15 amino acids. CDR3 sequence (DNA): TGTGCCAGTAGTGTAGGACTAGCGGAATACTACGAGCAGTACTTC. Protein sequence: CASSVGLAEYYEQYF.

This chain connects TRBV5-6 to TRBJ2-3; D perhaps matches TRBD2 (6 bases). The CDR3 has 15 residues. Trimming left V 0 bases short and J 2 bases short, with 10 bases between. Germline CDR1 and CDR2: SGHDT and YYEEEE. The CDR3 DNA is TGTGCCAGCAGCTTGGGGGACTCCGACACAGATACGCAGTATTTT. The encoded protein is CASSLGDSDTDTQYF.

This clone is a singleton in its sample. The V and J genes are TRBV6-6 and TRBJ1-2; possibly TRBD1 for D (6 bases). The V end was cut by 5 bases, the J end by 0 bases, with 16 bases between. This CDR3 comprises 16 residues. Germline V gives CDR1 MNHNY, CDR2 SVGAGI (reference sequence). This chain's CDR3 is CASSQSAGAPNYGYTF. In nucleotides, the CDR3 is TGTGCCAGCAGTCAATCGGCGGGGGCTCCTAACTATGGCTACACCTTC.

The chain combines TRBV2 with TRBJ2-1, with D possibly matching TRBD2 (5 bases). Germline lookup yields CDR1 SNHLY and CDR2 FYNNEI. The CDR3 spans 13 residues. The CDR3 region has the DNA TGTCTTACCATGGCGGAACTCGGGGATGAGCAGTTCTTC. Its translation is CLTMAELGDEQFF.

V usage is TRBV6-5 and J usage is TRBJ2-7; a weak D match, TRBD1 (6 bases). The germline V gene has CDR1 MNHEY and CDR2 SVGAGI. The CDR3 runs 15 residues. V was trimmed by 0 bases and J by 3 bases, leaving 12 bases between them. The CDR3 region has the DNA TGTGCCAGCAGTTACTCATCGGGACAAAGCTACGAGCAGTACTTC. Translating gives CASSYSSGQSYEQYF.

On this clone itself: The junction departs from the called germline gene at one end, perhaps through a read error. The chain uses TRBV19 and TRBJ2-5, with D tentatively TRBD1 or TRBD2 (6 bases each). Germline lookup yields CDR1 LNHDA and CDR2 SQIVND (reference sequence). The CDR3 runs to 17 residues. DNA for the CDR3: TGTGCCAGTAGTATGGAGGGGGGCAGGGTCGGCAAAGAAACCCAGTACTTC. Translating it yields CASSMEGGRVGKETQYF.

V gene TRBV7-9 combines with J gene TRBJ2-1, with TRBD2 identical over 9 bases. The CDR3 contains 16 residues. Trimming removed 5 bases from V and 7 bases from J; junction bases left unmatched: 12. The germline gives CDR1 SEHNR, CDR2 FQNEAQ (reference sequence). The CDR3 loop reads CASSDPFLREGNEQFF. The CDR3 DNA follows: TGTGCCAGCAGCGACCCCTTTTTGCGGGAGGGGAATGAGCAGTTCTTC.